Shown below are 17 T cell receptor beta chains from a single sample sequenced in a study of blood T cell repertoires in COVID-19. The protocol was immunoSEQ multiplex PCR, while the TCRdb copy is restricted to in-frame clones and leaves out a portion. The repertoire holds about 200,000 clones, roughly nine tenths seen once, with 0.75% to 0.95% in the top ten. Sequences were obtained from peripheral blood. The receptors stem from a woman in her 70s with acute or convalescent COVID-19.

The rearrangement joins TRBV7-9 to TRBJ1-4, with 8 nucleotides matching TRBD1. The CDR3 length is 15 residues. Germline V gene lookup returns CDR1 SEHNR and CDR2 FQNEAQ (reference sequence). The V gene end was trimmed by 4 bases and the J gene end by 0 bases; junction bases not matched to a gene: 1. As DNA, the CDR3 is TGTGCCAGCAGCTCGGACAGGGCAACTAATGAAAAACTGTTTTTT. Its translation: CASSSDRATNEKLFF.

CDR3 protein: CASSQQGRMNTEAFF. For the CDR3, the DNA is TGTGCCAGCAGCCAGCAGGGAAGGATGAACACTGAAGCTTTCTTT. V and J are TRBV3-1 (or the pseudogene TRBV3-2) and TRBJ1-1, with D possibly being TRBD1 (5 bases). This CDR3 has 15 amino acids. Germline-derived CDR1 and CDR2 are LGHDT and YNNKEL (reference sequence). The germline V and J ends were trimmed by 3 bases and 0 bases, with 11 bases remaining between them.

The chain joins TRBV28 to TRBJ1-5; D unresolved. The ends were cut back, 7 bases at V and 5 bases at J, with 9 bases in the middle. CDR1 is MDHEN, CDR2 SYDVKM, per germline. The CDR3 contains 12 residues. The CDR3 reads CASMESDQPQHF. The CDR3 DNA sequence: TGTGCCAGCATGGAGTCGGATCAGCCCCAGCATTTT.

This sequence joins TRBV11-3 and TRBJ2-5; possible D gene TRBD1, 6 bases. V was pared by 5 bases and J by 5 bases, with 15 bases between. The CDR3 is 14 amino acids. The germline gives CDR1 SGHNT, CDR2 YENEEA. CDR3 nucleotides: TGTGCCAGCAGCCATAGGGGGACGGGCGAGACCCAGTACTTC. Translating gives CASSHRGTGETQYF.

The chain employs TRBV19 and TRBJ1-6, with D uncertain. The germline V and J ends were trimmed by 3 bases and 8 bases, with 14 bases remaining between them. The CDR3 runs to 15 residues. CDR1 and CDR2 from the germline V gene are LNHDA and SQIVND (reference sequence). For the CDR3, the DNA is TGTGCCAGTAGTATTAACCCGGGGTCGGATTCACCCCTCCACTTT. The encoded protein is CASSINPGSDSPLHF.

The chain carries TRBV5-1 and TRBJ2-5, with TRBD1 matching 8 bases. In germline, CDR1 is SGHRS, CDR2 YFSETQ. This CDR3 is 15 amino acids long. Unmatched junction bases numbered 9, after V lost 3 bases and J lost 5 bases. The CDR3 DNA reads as TGCGCCAGCAGCTGGGGCAGGGGGCGCGGGGAGACCCAGTACTTC. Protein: CASSWGRGRGETQYF.

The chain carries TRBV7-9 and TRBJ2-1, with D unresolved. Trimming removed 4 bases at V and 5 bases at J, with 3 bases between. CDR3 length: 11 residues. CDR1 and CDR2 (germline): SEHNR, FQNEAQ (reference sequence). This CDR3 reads CASSYNNEQFF. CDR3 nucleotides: TGTGCCAGCAGCTATAACAATGAGCAGTTCTTC.

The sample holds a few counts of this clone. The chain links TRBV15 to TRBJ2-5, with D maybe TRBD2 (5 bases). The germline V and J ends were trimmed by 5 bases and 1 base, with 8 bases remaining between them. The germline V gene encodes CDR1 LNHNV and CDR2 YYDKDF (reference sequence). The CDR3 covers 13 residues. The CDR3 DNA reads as TGTGCCACCAGCGACCGGGGCCAAGAGACCCAGTACTTC. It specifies CATSDRGQETQYF.

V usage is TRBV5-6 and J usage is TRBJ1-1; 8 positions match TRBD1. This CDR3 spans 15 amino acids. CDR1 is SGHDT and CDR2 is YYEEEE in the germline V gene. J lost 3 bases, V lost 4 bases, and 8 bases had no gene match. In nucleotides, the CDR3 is TGTGCCAGCAGCGGTGACGGACAGGGATACACTGAAGCTTTCTTT. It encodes CASSGDGQGYTEAFF.

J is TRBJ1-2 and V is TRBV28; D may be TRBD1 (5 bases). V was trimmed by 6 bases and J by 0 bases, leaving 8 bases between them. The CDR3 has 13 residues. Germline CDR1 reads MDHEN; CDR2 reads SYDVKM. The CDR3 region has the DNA TGTGCCAGCAGGGAGGGGCCTAACTATGGCTACACCTTC. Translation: CASREGPNYGYTF.

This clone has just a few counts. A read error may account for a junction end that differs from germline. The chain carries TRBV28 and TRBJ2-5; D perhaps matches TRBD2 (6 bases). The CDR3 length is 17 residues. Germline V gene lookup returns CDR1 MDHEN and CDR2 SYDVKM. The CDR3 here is CASSLGAERRDHETQYF. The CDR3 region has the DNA TGTGCCAGCAGTTTAGGGGCAGAGCGGCGGGACCACGAGACCCAGTACTTC.

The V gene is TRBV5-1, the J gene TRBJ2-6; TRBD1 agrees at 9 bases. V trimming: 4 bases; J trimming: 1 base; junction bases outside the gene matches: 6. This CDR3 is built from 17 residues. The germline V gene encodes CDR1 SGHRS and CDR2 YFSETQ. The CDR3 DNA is TGCGCCAGCAGCGGGGGACAGGGAGGTTCTGGGGCCAACGTCCTGACTTTC. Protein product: CASSGGQGGSGANVLTF.

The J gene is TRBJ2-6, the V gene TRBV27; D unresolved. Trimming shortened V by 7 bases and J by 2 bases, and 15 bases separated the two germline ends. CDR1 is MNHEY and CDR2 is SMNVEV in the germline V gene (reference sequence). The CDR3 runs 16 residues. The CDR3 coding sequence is TGTGCCAGCACCCCGCGGTTGGTCGCTGGGGCCAACGTCCTGACTTTC. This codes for CASTPRLVAGANVLTF.

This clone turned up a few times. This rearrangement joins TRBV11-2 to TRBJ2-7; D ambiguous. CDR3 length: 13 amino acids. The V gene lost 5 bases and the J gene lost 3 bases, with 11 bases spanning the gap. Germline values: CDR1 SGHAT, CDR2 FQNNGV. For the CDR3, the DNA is TGTGCCAGCAGCGCTTTGCCCGGCTACGAGCAGTACTTC. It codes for CASSALPGYEQYF.

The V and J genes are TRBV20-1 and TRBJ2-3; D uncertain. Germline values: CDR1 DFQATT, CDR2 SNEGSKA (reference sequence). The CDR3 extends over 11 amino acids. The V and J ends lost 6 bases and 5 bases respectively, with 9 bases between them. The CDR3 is CSAAAEDTQYF. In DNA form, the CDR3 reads TGCAGTGCGGCCGCTGAAGATACGCAGTATTTT.

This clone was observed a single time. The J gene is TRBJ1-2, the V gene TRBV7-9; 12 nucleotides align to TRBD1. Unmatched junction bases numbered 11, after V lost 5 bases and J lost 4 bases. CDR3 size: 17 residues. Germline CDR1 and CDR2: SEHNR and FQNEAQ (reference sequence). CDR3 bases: TGTGCCAGCAGCCGCGGGACAGGGGGCGCGGGAAGCTATGGCTACACCTTC. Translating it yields CASSRGTGGAGSYGYTF.

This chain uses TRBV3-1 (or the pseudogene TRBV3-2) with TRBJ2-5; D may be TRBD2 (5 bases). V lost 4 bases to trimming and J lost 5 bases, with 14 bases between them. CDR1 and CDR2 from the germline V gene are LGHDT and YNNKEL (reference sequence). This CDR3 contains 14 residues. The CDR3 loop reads CASSLYTGIETQYF. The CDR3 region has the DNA TGTGCCAGCAGCCTCTATACGGGAATCGAGACCCAGTACTTC.